The 8 T cell receptor beta chains in this list originate from one sample, sequenced in a study of T cells expressing NK-cell markers. No DNA is given; TCRdb re-called the 5' RACE reads and lists each CDR3 protein once. There are about 150,000 distinct CDR3 sequences in the sample, with 37% held by the top ten. The sequenced sample consisted of blood T cells: a sorted CD56 or NKG2C T cell subset, CD4+ or CD8+ T cells, or bulk PBMC T cells (not recorded which). These receptors were obtained from a woman aged 45-65 years in good health.

This chain uses TRBV29-1 with TRBJ2-3; checking the TCRdb D call of TRBD2 is not possible without DNA. Germline V lookup: CDR1 SQVTM, CDR2 ANQGSEA. The CDR3 extends over 14 amino acids. CDR3 residues: CSVELRAETDTQYF.

The chain employs TRBV19 and TRBJ2-5. Germline V gene data show CDR1 as LNHDA and CDR2 as SQIVND (reference sequence). This CDR3 comprises 14 residues. The CDR3 loop is CASSITLGLETQYF.

The chain is built from TRBV6-5 and TRBJ2-7; TCRdb's assignment of TRBD1 cannot be checked, as there is no DNA. CDR3 length: 12 amino acids. Germline V gene data show CDR1 as MNHEY and CDR2 as SVGAGI. This CDR3 is CASIGTHYEQYF.

The chain employs TRBV11-2 and TRBJ1-1. The CDR3 is 13 amino acids. CDR1 SGHAT and CDR2 FQNNGV come from the germline V gene. The CDR3 loop reads CASSLYPNTEAFF.

The CDR3: CAISESDRDGVSF. V and J are TRBV10-3 and TRBJ1-2. CDR1 is ENHRY and CDR2 is SYGVKD in the germline V gene. CDR3 length: 13 amino acids.

This chain links TRBV5-1 with TRBJ1-1; there is no DNA to check the TCRdb D call of TRBD1. This CDR3 comprises 16 residues. The germline V gene has CDR1 SGHRS and CDR2 YFSETQ. The CDR3 is CASSLGSTGHGTEAFF.

The chain is built from TRBV29-1 and TRBJ1-2; TCRdb names TRBD1, which stays unverified in the absence of DNA. CDR1 SQVTM and CDR2 ANQGSEA come from the germline V gene. There are 15 residues in the CDR3. This CDR3 reads CSVEDGRQKVSGYTF.

The chain couples TRBV5-4 to TRBJ2-3; the TRBD2 assignment by TCRdb is unverifiable without DNA. This CDR3 has 15 residues. In germline, CDR1 is SGHNT, CDR2 YYREEE (reference sequence). CDR3 amino acids: CASSGGLGSTDTQYF.